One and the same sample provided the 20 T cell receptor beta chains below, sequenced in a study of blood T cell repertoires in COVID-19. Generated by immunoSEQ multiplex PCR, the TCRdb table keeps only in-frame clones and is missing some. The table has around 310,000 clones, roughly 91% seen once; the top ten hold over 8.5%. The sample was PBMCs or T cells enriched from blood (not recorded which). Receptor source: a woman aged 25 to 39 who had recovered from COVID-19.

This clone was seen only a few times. The CDR3 DNA sequence: TGTGCCAGCAGCCAGCAGACAAGGGGCACTGAAGCTTTCTTT. Protein sequence: CASSQQTRGTEAFF. The genes are TRBV14 and TRBJ1-1; the D gene is possibly TRBD1 (5 bases). Germline CDR1 is SGHDN and CDR2 is FVKESK. This CDR3 region has 14 residues. Trimming removed 3 bases from V and 4 bases from J, with 12 bases in between.

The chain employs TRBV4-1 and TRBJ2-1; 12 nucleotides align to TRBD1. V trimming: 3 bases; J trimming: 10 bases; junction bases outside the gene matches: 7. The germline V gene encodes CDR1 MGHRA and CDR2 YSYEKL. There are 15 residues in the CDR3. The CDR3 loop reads CASSHGDRGPEEQFF. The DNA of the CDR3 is TGCGCCAGCAGCCATGGGGACAGGGGGCCGGAGGAGCAGTTCTTC.

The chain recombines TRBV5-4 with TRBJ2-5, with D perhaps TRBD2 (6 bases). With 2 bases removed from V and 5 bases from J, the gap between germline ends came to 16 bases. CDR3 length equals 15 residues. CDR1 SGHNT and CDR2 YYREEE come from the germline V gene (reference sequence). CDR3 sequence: CASSFRTKAGETQYF. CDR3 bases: TGTGCCAGCAGCTTTAGGACTAAGGCAGGGGAGACCCAGTACTTC. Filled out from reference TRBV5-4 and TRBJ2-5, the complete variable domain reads ETGVTQSPTHLIKTRGQQVTLRCSSQSGHNTVSWYQQALGQGPQFIFQYYREEENGRGNFPPRFSGLQFPNYSSELNVNALELDDSALYLCASSFRTKAGETQYFGPGTRLLVL.

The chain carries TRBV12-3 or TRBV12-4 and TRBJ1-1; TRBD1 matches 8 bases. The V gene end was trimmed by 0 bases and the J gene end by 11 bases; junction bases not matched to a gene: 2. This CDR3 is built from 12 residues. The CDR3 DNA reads TGTGCCAGCAGTTTAGCTGGGACAGGCGCTTTCTTT. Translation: CASSLAGTGAFF.

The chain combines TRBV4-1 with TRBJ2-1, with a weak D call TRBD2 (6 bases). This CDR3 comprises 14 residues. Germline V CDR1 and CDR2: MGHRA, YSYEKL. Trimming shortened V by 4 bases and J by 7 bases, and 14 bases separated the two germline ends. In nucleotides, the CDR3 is TGCGCCAGCAGCCGGCTTAGACTAGGGAATGAGCAGTTCTTC. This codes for CASSRLRLGNEQFF.

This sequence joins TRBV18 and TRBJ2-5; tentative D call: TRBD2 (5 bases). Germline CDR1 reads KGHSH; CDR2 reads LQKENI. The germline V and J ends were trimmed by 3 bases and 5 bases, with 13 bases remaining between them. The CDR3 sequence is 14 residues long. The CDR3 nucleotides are TGTGCCAGCTCACCGGAGGATGTTGGGGAGACCCAGTACTTC. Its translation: CASSPEDVGETQYF.

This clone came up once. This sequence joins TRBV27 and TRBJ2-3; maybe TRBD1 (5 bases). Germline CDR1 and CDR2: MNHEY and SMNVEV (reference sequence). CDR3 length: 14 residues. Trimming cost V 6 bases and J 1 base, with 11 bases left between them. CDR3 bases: TGTGCCAGCAGAGGTTGGGGCCGCACAGATACGCAGTATTTT. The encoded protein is CASRGWGRTDTQYF.

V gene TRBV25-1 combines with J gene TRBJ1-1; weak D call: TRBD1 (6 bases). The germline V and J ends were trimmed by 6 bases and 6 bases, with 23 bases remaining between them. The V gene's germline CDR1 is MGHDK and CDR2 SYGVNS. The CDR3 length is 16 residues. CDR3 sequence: CASRPNHRLRGAEAFF. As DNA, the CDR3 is TGTGCCAGCAGGCCGAATCACAGGCTCAGGGGCGCTGAAGCTTTCTTT.

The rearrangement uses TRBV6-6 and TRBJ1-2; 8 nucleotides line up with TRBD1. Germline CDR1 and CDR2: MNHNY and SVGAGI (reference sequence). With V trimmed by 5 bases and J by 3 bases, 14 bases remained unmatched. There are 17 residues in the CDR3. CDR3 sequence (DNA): TGTGCCAGCAGTCCGAGTGGAGACAGGGGCCCTGACTATGGCTACACCTTC. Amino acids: CASSPSGDRGPDYGYTF.

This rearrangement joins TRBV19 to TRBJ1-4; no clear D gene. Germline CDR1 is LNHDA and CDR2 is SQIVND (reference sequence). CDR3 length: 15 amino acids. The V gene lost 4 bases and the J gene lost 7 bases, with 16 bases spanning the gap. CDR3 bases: TGTGCCAGTAGTAGGGGAGGCGAAGGTGGTGAAAAACTGTTTTTT. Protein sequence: CASSRGGEGGEKLFF.

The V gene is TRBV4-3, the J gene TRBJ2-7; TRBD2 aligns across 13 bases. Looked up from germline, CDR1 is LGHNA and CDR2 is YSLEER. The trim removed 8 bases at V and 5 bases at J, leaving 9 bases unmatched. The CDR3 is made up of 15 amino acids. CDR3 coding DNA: TGCGCCAGCGGAACTAGCGGGAGGGCTGGGGACGAGCAGTACTTC. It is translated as CASGTSGRAGDEQYF.

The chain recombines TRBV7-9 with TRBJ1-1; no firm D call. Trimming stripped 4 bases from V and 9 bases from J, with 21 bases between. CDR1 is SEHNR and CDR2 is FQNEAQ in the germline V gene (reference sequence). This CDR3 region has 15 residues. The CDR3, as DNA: TGTGCCAGCAGCTCCCCCGAGGATACGGCCCTACAAGCTTTCTTT. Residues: CASSSPEDTALQAFF.

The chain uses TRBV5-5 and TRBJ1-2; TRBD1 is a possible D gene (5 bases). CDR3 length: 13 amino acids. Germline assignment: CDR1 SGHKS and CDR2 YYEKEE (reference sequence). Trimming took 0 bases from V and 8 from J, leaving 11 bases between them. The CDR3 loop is CASSLGQNNGYTF. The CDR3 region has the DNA TGTGCCAGCAGCTTGGGACAGAATAACGGCTACACCTTC.

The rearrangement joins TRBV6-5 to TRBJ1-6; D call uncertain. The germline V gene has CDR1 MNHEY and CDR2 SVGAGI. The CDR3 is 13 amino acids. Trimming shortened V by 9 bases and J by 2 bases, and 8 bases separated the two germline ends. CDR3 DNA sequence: TGTGCCAGTACCAGAACCTATAATTCACCCCTCCACTTT. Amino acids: CASTRTYNSPLHF.

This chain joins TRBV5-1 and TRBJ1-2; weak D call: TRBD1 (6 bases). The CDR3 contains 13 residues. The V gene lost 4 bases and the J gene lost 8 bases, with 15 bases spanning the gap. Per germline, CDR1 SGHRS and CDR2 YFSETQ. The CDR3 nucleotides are TGCGCCAGCAGCCAGGACAGCGTAGAGGGCTACACCTTC. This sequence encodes CASSQDSVEGYTF. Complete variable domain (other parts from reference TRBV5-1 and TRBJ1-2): KAGVTQTPRYLIKTRGQQVTLSCSPISGHRSVSWYQQTPGQGLQFLFEYFSETQRNKGNFPGRFSGRQFSNSRSEMNVSTLELGDSALYLCASSQDSVEGYTFGSGTRLTVV.

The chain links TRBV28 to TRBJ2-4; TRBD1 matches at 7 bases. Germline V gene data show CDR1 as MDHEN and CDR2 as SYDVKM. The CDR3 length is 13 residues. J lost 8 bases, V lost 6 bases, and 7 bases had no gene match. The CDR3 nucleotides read TGTGCCAGCAGAGACAGGGTTCGGGACATTCAGTACTTC. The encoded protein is CASRDRVRDIQYF.

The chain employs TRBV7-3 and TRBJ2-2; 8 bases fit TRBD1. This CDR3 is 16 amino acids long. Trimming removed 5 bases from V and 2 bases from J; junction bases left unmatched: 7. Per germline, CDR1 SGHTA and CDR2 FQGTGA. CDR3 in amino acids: CASSGDRGANTGELFF. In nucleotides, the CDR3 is TGTGCCAGCAGCGGTGACAGGGGTGCAAACACCGGGGAGCTGTTTTTT.

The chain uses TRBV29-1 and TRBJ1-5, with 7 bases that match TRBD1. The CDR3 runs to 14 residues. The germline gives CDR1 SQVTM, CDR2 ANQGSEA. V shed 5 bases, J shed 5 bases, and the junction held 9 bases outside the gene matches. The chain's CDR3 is CSVTPKGGDQPQHF. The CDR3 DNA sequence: TGCAGCGTTACCCCTAAAGGGGGCGATCAGCCCCAGCATTTT.

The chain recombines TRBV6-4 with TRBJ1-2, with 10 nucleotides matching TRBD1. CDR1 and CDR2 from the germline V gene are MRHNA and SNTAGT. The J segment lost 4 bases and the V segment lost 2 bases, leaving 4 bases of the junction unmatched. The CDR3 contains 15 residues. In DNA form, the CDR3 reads TGTGCCAGCAGTGACGCGGGACAGGGGATCTATGGCTACACCTTC. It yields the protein CASSDAGQGIYGYTF.

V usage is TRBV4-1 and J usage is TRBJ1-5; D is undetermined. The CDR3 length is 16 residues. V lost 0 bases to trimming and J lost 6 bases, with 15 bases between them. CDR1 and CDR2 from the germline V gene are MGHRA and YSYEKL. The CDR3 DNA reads TGCGCCAGCAGCCAAGATCTGGGGTGGCGGGGTCAGCCCCAGCATTTT. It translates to CASSQDLGWRGQPQHF.